The clone carrying this TCR beta chain has a count of ten or more. This record comes from a study of neurological immune-mediated disorders. A single record per CDR3 protein comes from TCRdb applying MiXCR to the 5' RACE reads. Here the sample spans nearly 30,000 distinct CDR3 sequences, around 10% being singletons. V shed 0 bases and J shed 1 base, with 13 bases lying between them. The CDR3 contains 16 residues. The germline V gene has CDR1 DFQATT and CDR2 SNEGSKA (reference sequence). The rearrangement joins TRBV20-1 to TRBJ1-5; tentatively, D is TRBD1 (5 bases). This clonotype was obtained from a woman aged 55-69 years in good health. The sample consisted of PBMCs. Here the CDR3 DNA reads TGCAGTGCTAGAGATTCGGTCCGGGGGAGCAATCAGCCCCAGCATTTT. Translated: CSARDSVRGSNQPQHF.